Sequencing of this T cell receptor (beta chain) was carried out in a study of blood T cell repertoires in COVID-19. About the study: The United States, Italy and Spain provided the acute and convalescent COVID-19 samples.

In the original analysis: From reference gene primer amplification, estimates of nucleated cell counts were derived. The assay was immunoSEQ multiplex PCR, and TCRdb's table has in-frame clones only and misses some. For V, J and clone size, that table is used; D and trimming come from the DNA. The sample holds 50,000 to 70,000 clones, 80% to 95% seen once. Germline CDR1 is LNHNV and CDR2 is YYDKDF (reference sequence). The CDR3 is 13 amino acids. V dropped 0 bases and J dropped 5 bases, with 7 bases sitting between them. The clonotype originates from a woman older than 75 with active COVID-19. The chain couples TRBV15 to TRBJ2-5; D remains ambiguous. Sequenced material: peripheral blood. The CDR3 spells CATSRDSRETQYF. DNA for the CDR3: TGTGCCACCAGCAGAGATTCACGGGAGACCCAGTACTTC.